The next 19 T cell receptor beta chains were all read from a single sample in a study of tumor-infiltrating lymphocytes in primary liver carcinoma. A constant-region primer served to make TCR beta cDNA from roughly 500 ng total RNA. ARM-PCR was slightly modified, and three nested multiplex PCR rounds with it gave rise to the TCR beta libraries. TRBV1-TRBV30 forward primers paired with a C-beta reverse primer drove the first two PCR rounds, about 10 cycles each. TCRdb ran MiXCR on the multiplex PCR reads and lists one entry per CDR3 protein. In the table there are some 130,000 distinct CDR3 sequences, about two thirds of which are singletons. The roughly 17-31 mg bulk tissue piece was not sorted before simultaneous RNA and DNA extraction. The sample consisted of tumor-adjacent normal liver tissue. The source of these receptors is a woman in her sixties with primary liver carcinoma and hepatitis B virus infection.

This clonotype occurred many times. The rearrangement joins TRBV5-1 to TRBJ1-4; TRBD1 might be the D (6 bases). The germline CDR1 and CDR2 sequences are SGHRS and YFSETQ. The germline V and J ends were trimmed by 4 bases and 6 bases, with 13 bases remaining between them. The CDR3 sequence is 14 residues long. The CDR3 coding sequence is TGCGCCAGCAGCCGCGTAGGGGGGGATGAAAAACTGTTTTTT. Its translation is CASSRVGGDEKLFF.

This clonotype has only one observation. Because it lacks the conserved phenylalanine or tryptophan at the end, this CDR3 is likely a read error. The rearrangement joins TRBV6-6 to TRBJ2-2, with a possible D match to TRBD2 (6 bases). The germline V and J ends were trimmed by 1 base and 9 bases, with 12 bases remaining between them. This CDR3 has 14 residues. In germline, CDR1 is MNHNY, CDR2 SVGAGI (reference sequence). CDR3 loop: CASSYYRGSRELFL. The CDR3 DNA follows: TGTGCCAGCAGTTACTACCGGGGGTCCAGGGAGCTGTTTTTA.

The chain carries TRBV11-3 and TRBJ2-1; 10 nucleotides align to TRBD2. Germline V gene data show CDR1 as SGHNT and CDR2 as YENEEA. V trimming: 2 bases; J trimming: 3 bases; junction bases outside the gene matches: 7. The CDR3 is made up of 17 amino acids. In DNA, the CDR3 is TGTGCCAGCAGCTTAAGATCTGGACTAGCGGTCTACAATGAGCAGTTCTTC. Its translation is CASSLRSGLAVYNEQFF.

Turning to this clonotype: With a much larger clone just one base away, this may be a read error. The V and J genes are TRBV5-1 and TRBJ2-7; 9 bases map to TRBD2. The ends lost 4 bases at V and 2 bases at J; junction bases unmatched: 7. The germline gives CDR1 SGHRS, CDR2 YFSETQ. CDR3 size: 15 residues. CDR3 sequence (DNA): TGCGCCAGCAGCGCCAGCGGGACTAGCACCTACGAGCAGTACTTC. Its protein product is CASSASGTSTYEQYF.

This clonotype came up many times. The chain carries TRBV5-1 and TRBJ2-1; TRBD2 matches 12 bases. The J segment lost 8 bases and the V segment lost 0 bases, leaving 6 bases of the junction unmatched. The CDR3 sequence is 16 residues long. Germline-derived CDR1 and CDR2 are SGHRS and YFSETQ. Written as DNA, the CDR3 is TGCGCCAGCAGCTTGGAGACTAGCGGGAGTGGGGATGAGCAGTTCTTC. Protein: CASSLETSGSGDEQFF.

A note on this clonotype: A junction end diverges from the germline sequence, so it may reflect a read error. The gene calls are TRBV12-3 or TRBV12-4 and TRBJ2-6; perhaps D is TRBD1 or TRBD2 (5 bases each). The CDR3 sequence is 15 residues long. The CDR3 nucleotides read TGTGCCAGTAGTTTGTCGGGGTTTGGGGCCAACGTCCTGTCTTTC. Translating gives CASSLSGFGANVLSF.

This clonotype was detected many times. The V and J genes are TRBV6-5 and TRBJ1-1, with TRBD1 identical over 9 bases. V gave up 2 bases and J gave up 4 bases; unmatched junction bases: 5. The CDR3 runs 15 residues. Germline loops: CDR1 MNHEY, CDR2 SVGAGI. The CDR3 here is CASSYRQGEGTEAFF. CDR3 coding DNA: TGTGCCAGCAGTTACCGACAGGGGGAGGGCACTGAAGCTTTCTTT.

On this clonotype: At one end, the junction sequence differs from germline, possibly due to a read error. This sequence joins TRBV11-2 and TRBJ2-1, with D perhaps TRBD1 (6 bases). The CDR3 length is 15 residues. Germline values: CDR1 SGHAT, CDR2 FQNNGV. The CDR3 reads CASTVGRTAYNEQFF. The CDR3 DNA follows: TGTGCAAGCACCGTAGGCAGGACAGCCTACAATGAGCAGTTCTTC.

The chain joins TRBV14 to TRBJ2-1, with TRBD2 identical over 10 bases. J lost 8 bases, V lost 3 bases, and 10 bases had no gene match. Germline loops: CDR1 SGHDN, CDR2 FVKESK. The CDR3 has 16 amino acids. The CDR3 is CASSHFMASGSHEQFF. CDR3 DNA sequence: TGTGCCAGCAGCCATTTTATGGCTAGCGGGAGCCATGAGCAGTTCTTC.

As concerns this clonotype: A junction end diverges from the germline sequence, so it may reflect a read error. This chain uses TRBV6-1 with TRBJ2-7; possibly TRBD1 for D (5 bases). Germline V gene lookup returns CDR1 MNHNS and CDR2 SASEGT. The CDR3 totals 15 residues. CDR3 bases: TGCGCCAGCAGTCATCCGGTAGACAGAGCCTACGAGCAGTACTTC. Amino acid sequence: CASSHPVDRAYEQYF.

The rearrangement joins TRBV7-9 to TRBJ2-5; 10 bases line up with TRBD2. Germline V lookup: CDR1 SEHNR, CDR2 FQNEAQ (reference sequence). This CDR3 spans 19 amino acids. V shed 4 bases, J shed 5 bases, and the junction held 19 bases outside the gene matches. The CDR3 protein is CASSWRRNRLAGGVETQYF. CDR3 nucleotide sequence: TGTGCCAGCAGCTGGCGACGCAATCGACTAGCGGGTGGTGTGGAGACCCAGTACTTC.

As regards this clonotype: An end of the junction does not agree with germline; a read error may underlie this. This sequence joins TRBV11-2 and TRBJ2-1; 7 bases line up with TRBD2. Germline values: CDR1 SGHAT, CDR2 FQNNGV. This CDR3 is 17 amino acids long. Here the CDR3 DNA reads TGTGTCAGCAGCTTGTTGGGAGGGACTTGCGGAAACAATGAGCAGTTCTTC. It yields the protein CVSSLLGGTCGNNEQFF.

Concerning this clonotype: A read error is possible here, since a much larger clone lies one base away. The rearrangement joins TRBV28 to TRBJ2-7; weak D call: TRBD1 (6 bases). Germline values: CDR1 MDHEN, CDR2 SYDVKM. CDR3 size: 14 residues. Trimming stripped 5 bases from V and 4 bases from J, with 15 bases between. The CDR3 nucleotides read TGTGCCAGCAGTACCGGGACAAGTTCGTACGAGCAGTACTTC. Residues: CASSTGTSSYEQYF.

Concerning this clonotype: A junction boundary mismatches the germline segment, possibly from a read error. The gene calls are TRBV11-2 and TRBJ2-5, with 8 positions matching TRBD2. The CDR3 totals 16 residues. CDR1 and CDR2 from the germline V gene are SGHAT and FQNNGV. The CDR3 loop is CASSFTGTSGMEIQYF. CDR3 in DNA: TGTGCCAGCAGCTTTACCGGGACTAGTGGGATGGAGATCCAGTATTTC.

For this clonotype: One junction end does not reproduce the germline sequence, and a read error may be involved. The chain has TRBV6-1 and TRBJ1-1; possibly TRBD1 for D (5 bases). Germline loops: CDR1 MNHNS, CDR2 SASEGT. The CDR3 length is 12 residues. The CDR3 DNA sequence: TGTGTCAGCAGTGAAGTTGGGGCGTTGCCCAACTTT. Amino acids: CVSSEVGALPNF.

To note about this clonotype: The CDR3 end shows no conserved phenylalanine or tryptophan, and so a read error is likely. V and J are TRBV11-3 and TRBJ2-3; no definite D call. Germline-derived CDR1 and CDR2 are SGHNT and YENEEA. This CDR3 comprises 11 residues. DNA for the CDR3: TGTGCCAGTAGATACACAGCTACGCAGTATCTT. This sequence encodes CASRYTATQYL.

The genes are TRBV5-1 and TRBJ2-7, with 9 bases aligning to TRBD1. The CDR3 loop spans 13 amino acids. The J segment lost 0 bases and the V segment lost 7 bases, leaving 2 bases of the junction unmatched. Germline CDR1 and CDR2: SGHRS and YFSETQ. Here the CDR3 reads CASRDRASYEQYF. In DNA form, the CDR3 reads TGCGCCAGCCGGGACAGGGCCTCCTACGAGCAGTACTTC.

Regarding this clonotype: Just one base apart from a much larger clone, this may be a read error. The chain couples TRBV30 to TRBJ2-7; D is possibly TRBD2 (6 bases). Trimming took off 3 bases at V and 0 bases at J, with 15 bases between the two ends. CDR3 length: 15 amino acids. CDR1 is GTSNPN and CDR2 is SVGIG in the germline V gene (reference sequence). The CDR3 DNA reads as TGTGCCTGGAGCATCGGGACTCTTAGCTCCTACGAGCAGTACTTC. Its translation: CAWSIGTLSSYEQYF.

Ten or more counts support this clonotype. The rearrangement links TRBV13 to TRBJ2-5; 8 positions agree with TRBD1. V trimming: 1 base; J trimming: 1 base; junction bases outside the gene matches: 2. The germline V gene encodes CDR1 PRHDT and CDR2 FYEKMQ (reference sequence). This CDR3 is built from 15 residues. DNA of the CDR3: TGTGCCAGCAGCTTAGCGGGGACAGGCCAAGAGACCCAGTACTTC. As protein: CASSLAGTGQETQYF. Variable domain in full (rest from reference TRBV13 and TRBJ2-5): AAGVIQSPRHLIKEKRETATLKCYPIPRHDTVYWYQQGPGQDPQFLISFYEKMQSDKGSIPDRFSAQQFSDYHSELNMSSLELGDSALYFCASSLAGTGQETQYFGPGTRLLVL.